These T cell receptor beta chains were read from a single sample in a study of CD8 T cells in Susac syndrome. TCRdb re-analysed the immunoSEQ multiplex PCR reads in MiXCR, keeping a single row per CDR3 protein. There are under 200,000 distinct CDR3 sequences in the sample; 94% occur only once, and around 0.11% lies in the top ten. Source material: CD4+ T cells from PBMCs. The origin of the receptors is a human donor with Susac syndrome. CDR3s include the opening cysteine and the closing phenylalanine or tryptophan. A D gene is named only where the DNA matches it firmly. The size field is filled for only some rows; it gives once, few, many or a size class.

J: TRBJ2-7
V: TRBV6-5
D: -
size: -
DNA: TGTGCCAGCGCCGACAGCGACGCCTACGAGCAGTACTTC
CDR3: CASADSDAYEQYF

J: TRBJ2-1
V: TRBV4-3
D: TRBD1
size: -
DNA: TGCGCCAGCAGCCACAGGACAGGGGTCAATGAGCAGTTCTTC
CDR3: CASSHRTGVNEQFF

J: TRBJ2-7
V: TRBV4-3
D: -
size: -
DNA: TGCGCCAGCAGCCAACCTTCAGGGAACGAGCAGTACTTC
CDR3: CASSQPSGNEQYF

J: TRBJ2-7
V: TRBV20-1
D: -
size: -
DNA: TGCGCCGGGGGCGGGAGTCGGAACGAGCAGTACTTC
CDR3: CAGGGSRNEQYF

J: TRBJ1-2
V: TRBV6-5
D: -
size: -
DNA: TGTGCCAGCAGTAAGGGGGGCTATGGCTACACCTTC
CDR3: CASSKGGYGYTF

J: TRBJ1-2
V: TRBV9
D: -
size: -
DNA: TGTGCCAGCAGCGCACAGACCGCTAACTATGGCTACACCTTC
CDR3: CASSAQTANYGYTF

J: TRBJ2-2
V: TRBV5-4
D: -
size: -
DNA: TGTGCCAGCAGCTTGTCCGTCAGACAGAACACCGGGGAGCTGTTTTTT
CDR3: CASSLSVRQNTGELFF

J: TRBJ1-6
V: TRBV21-1
D: -
size: -
DNA: TGTGCCAGCAGCAAAGGTGGGGGGTGCTCCTATAATTCACCCCTCCACTTT
CDR3: CASSKGGGCSYNSPLHF

J: TRBJ1-5
V: TRBV6-5
D: -
size: -
DNA: TGTGCCAGCAGTTACAGTCTACCAAGCAATCAGCCCCAGCATTTT
CDR3: CASSYSLPSNQPQHF

J: TRBJ1-2
V: TRBV18
D: -
size: -
DNA: TGTGCCAGCTCACCCCCGACAGGCCCCTATGGCTACACCTTC
CDR3: CASSPPTGPYGYTF

J: TRBJ2-7
V: TRBV27
D: -
size: -
DNA: TGTGCCAGCAGTTTGGCCGGGGGCAGGGGCTACGAGCAGTACTTC
CDR3: CASSLAGGRGYEQYF

J: TRBJ2-7
V: TRBV6-2/TRBV6-3
D: -
size: -
DNA: TGTGCCAGCAGCCCGGCTTCCTACGAGCAGTACTTC
CDR3: CASSPASYEQYF

J: TRBJ1-2
V: TRBV18
D: -
size: -
DNA: TGTGCCAGCTCACCAGGGGAGGACTATGGCTACACCTTC
CDR3: CASSPGEDYGYTF

J: TRBJ2-3
V: TRBV5-1
D: -
size: -
DNA: TGCGCCAGCAGCCCACGGACCAGTACAGATACGCAGTATTTT
CDR3: CASSPRTSTDTQYF

J: TRBJ2-7
V: TRBV12-3/TRBV12-4
D: TRBD1
size: -
DNA: TGTGCCAGCAGTTCGGACAGGGCCGAGCAGTACTTC
CDR3: CASSSDRAEQYF

J: TRBJ1-2
V: TRBV7-9
D: TRBD1
size: -
DNA: TGTGCCAGCAGCCAGAGGCTACAGGGGGCTGGCTACACCTTC
CDR3: CASSQRLQGAGYTF

J: TRBJ2-3
V: TRBV14
D: -
size: -
DNA: TGTGCCAGCAGCCAAGATCCCGGCAGAGCCACAGATACGCAGTATTTT
CDR3: CASSQDPGRATDTQYF

J: TRBJ2-5
V: TRBV20-1
D: -
size: -
DNA: TGCAGTGCAGAGGCGGGCAGACAGACCCAGTACTTC
CDR3: CSAEAGRQTQYF

J: TRBJ2-3
V: TRBV24-1
D: -
size: -
DNA: TGTGCCACCAGTGATTCCCGGAAGGGCACAGATACGCAGTATTTT
CDR3: CATSDSRKGTDTQYF

J: TRBJ1-4
V: TRBV20-1
D: TRBD1
size: -
DNA: TGCAGTGCTAGAAGTGACAGGGTCGGAAAACTGTTTTTT
CDR3: CSARSDRVGKLFF

J: TRBJ2-1
V: TRBV6-4
D: -
size: -
DNA: TGTGCCAGCAGTGATGGAGGACTACCCGACACAAATGAGCAGTTCTTC
CDR3: CASSDGGLPDTNEQFF

J: TRBJ1-1
V: TRBV6-6
D: -
size: once
DNA: TGTGCCAGCAGTTACAGCTCGATGAACACTGAAGCTTTCTTT
CDR3: CASSYSSMNTEAFF

J: TRBJ1-2
V: TRBV20-1
D: -
size: -
DNA: TGCAGTGCCCCTAGAGAGGATTCCTTGTATGGCTACACCTTC
CDR3: CSAPREDSLYGYTF

J: TRBJ1-6
V: TRBV9
D: -
size: -
DNA: TGTGCCAGCAGCGTAGCCAGGGAAAATTCACCCCTCCACTTT
CDR3: CASSVARENSPLHF

J: TRBJ1-2
V: TRBV19
D: -
size: once
DNA: TGTGCCAGTAGTAGAGGGGAGAGGAACTATGGCTACACCTTC
CDR3: CASSRGERNYGYTF

J: TRBJ2-7
V: TRBV3-1
D: -
size: -
DNA: TGTGCCAGCAGGGACGGGGGTAAGAGTTACGAGCAGTACTTC
CDR3: CASRDGGKSYEQYF

J: TRBJ1-6
V: TRBV20-1
D: -
size: -
DNA: TGCAGTGCTAGAGATCAAATGAACAGCTATAATTCACCCCTCCACTTT
CDR3: CSARDQMNSYNSPLHF

J: TRBJ2-5
V: TRBV13
D: -
size: -
DNA: TGTGCCAGCAGCCGTCCCTTACTGGGCCAAGAGACCCAGTACTTC
CDR3: CASSRPLLGQETQYF

J: TRBJ1-2
V: TRBV4-1
D: -
size: -
DNA: TGCGCCAGCACGTCCCCTCCCGTTCGAACGGTCAATGGCTACACCTTC
CDR3: CASTSPPVRTVNGYTF

J: TRBJ2-3
V: TRBV9
D: TRBD2
size: -
DNA: TGTGCCAGCAGCGAGGGTACTAGCGGCTTTACAGATACGCAGTATTTT
CDR3: CASSEGTSGFTDTQYF

J: TRBJ1-1
V: TRBV29-1
D: -
size: -
DNA: TGCAGCAGCTGGAGGGGAACTGAAGCTTTCTTT
CDR3: CSSWRGTEAFF

J: TRBJ2-1
V: TRBV5-6
D: TRBD2
size: -
DNA: TGTGCCAGCAGCTGGGGACTAGCGGAGACTTACAATGAGCAGTTCTTC
CDR3: CASSWGLAETYNEQFF

J: TRBJ2-1
V: TRBV9
D: -
size: -
DNA: TGTGCCAGCAGCGTAGGAACAGGCCGCAAAAGTTACAATGAGCAGTTCTTC
CDR3: CASSVGTGRKSYNEQFF

J: TRBJ2-5
V: TRBV5-1
D: -
size: -
DNA: TGCGCCAGCAGCGCGCCCCGGGCCCTTCGAGAGACCCAGTACTTC
CDR3: CASSAPRALRETQYF

J: TRBJ2-1
V: TRBV6-2/TRBV6-3
D: -
size: -
DNA: TGTGCCAGCACAAGCAGCATCGATGAGCAGTTCTTC
CDR3: CASTSSIDEQFF

J: TRBJ2-3
V: TRBV2
D: -
size: -
DNA: TGTGCCAGCAGTGCTTACCTAGGAGATACGCAGTATTTT
CDR3: CASSAYLGDTQYF

J: TRBJ2-5
V: TRBV29-1
D: -
size: -
DNA: TGCAGCGTTGCAACCATGGGGTGGGAGACCCAGTACTTC
CDR3: CSVATMGWETQYF

J: TRBJ1-6
V: TRBV2
D: -
size: once
DNA: TGTGCCAGCAGACGGTGGGATTCACCCCTCCACTTT
CDR3: CASRRWDSPLHF

J: TRBJ2-5
V: TRBV10-3
D: -
size: once
DNA: TGTGCCATCAAGGGCAGTCAAGAGACCCAGTACTTC
CDR3: CAIKGSQETQYF

J: TRBJ2-1
V: TRBV30
D: -
size: -
DNA: TGTGCCTGGACTGTACGGGTTACCTACAATGAGCAGTTCTTC
CDR3: CAWTVRVTYNEQFF

J: TRBJ1-2
V: TRBV11-2
D: -
size: -
DNA: TGTGCCAGCAGCGTAGGGGGAGGCTCTAACTATGGCTACACCTTC
CDR3: CASSVGGGSNYGYTF

J: TRBJ1-6
V: TRBV6-5
D: TRBD1
size: -
DNA: TGTGCCAGCAGTTACACGGGGGGACAGGGTAATTCACCCCTCCACTTT
CDR3: CASSYTGGQGNSPLHF

J: TRBJ1-1
V: TRBV9
D: -
size: once
DNA: TGTGCCAGCAGCGTAGGTCAAGGGGACACTGAAGCTTTCTTT
CDR3: CASSVGQGDTEAFF

J: TRBJ2-7
V: TRBV4-1
D: -
size: -
DNA: TGCGCCAGCAGCCAAGAACCGGGACAAAGTTACGAGCAGTACTTC
CDR3: CASSQEPGQSYEQYF

J: TRBJ2-5
V: TRBV2
D: TRBD2
size: -
DNA: TGTGCCAGCAGGTCGGGGGCGCGTAGCGGGGGCCCCGTCCAAGAGACCCAGTACTTC
CDR3: CASRSGARSGGPVQETQYF

J: TRBJ1-2
V: TRBV5-4
D: -
size: -
DNA: TGTGCCAGCAGCACGCGGACGGACAACTATGGCTACACCTTC
CDR3: CASSTRTDNYGYTF

J: TRBJ1-5
V: TRBV20-1
D: -
size: -
DNA: TGCAGTGCTAGGGGAGGGGGGGGCAGCAATCAGCCCCAGCATTTT
CDR3: CSARGGGGSNQPQHF

J: TRBJ2-5
V: TRBV7-2
D: -
size: few
DNA: TGTGCCAGCAGCTTAGTAGCTGGGGTAGAGACCCAGTACTTC
CDR3: CASSLVAGVETQYF

J: TRBJ2-7
V: TRBV5-1
D: TRBD1
size: -
DNA: TGCGCCAGCAGCTTGGGACAGGGAGACCTATCCTACGAGCAGTACTTC
CDR3: CASSLGQGDLSYEQYF

J: TRBJ2-5
V: TRBV11-2
D: -
size: -
DNA: TGTGCCAGCAGCTTAGGGGGGCTTGGGGCCAAGACCCAGTACTTC
CDR3: CASSLGGLGAKTQYF

J: TRBJ1-2
V: TRBV3-1
D: -
size: -
DNA: TGTGCCAGCAGCCAACTCGACGCAGTCTATGGCTACACCTTC
CDR3: CASSQLDAVYGYTF

J: TRBJ2-7
V: TRBV20-1
D: TRBD1
size: -
DNA: TGCAGTGCTAGACGGCGGACAGGGGAGCGCGAGCAGTACTTC
CDR3: CSARRRTGEREQYF